This note documents a single TCR beta chain sequence. J lost 0 bases, V lost 3 bases, and 10 bases had no gene match. Germline-derived CDR1 and CDR2 are MNHNS and SASEGT. The CDR3 spans 18 residues. The source of the sample is a study of blood T cell repertoires in COVID-19. Study at large: Samples came from the United States, Italy and Spain, spanning acute and convalescent COVID-19.

Authors' processing steps: Researchers report that nucleated cell counts were estimated from reference gene primer amplification. Data came from immunoSEQ multiplex PCR; TCRdb stores just in-frame clones and leaves some out. The D gene and trimming were derived from the DNA, and the V and J assignments and clone size from that table. Here the sample spans around 310,000 clones, around 89% being singletons. The rearrangement links TRBV6-1 to TRBJ2-1, with 8 bases matching TRBD2. The sample was peripheral blood. This sequence was found in a woman between 50 and 59 years old with active or convalescent COVID-19. This CDR3 reads CASSDERGRFFSYNEQFF. DNA of the CDR3: TGTGCCAGCAGTGACGAGCGCGGGAGGTTTTTCTCCTACAATGAGCAGTTCTTC.